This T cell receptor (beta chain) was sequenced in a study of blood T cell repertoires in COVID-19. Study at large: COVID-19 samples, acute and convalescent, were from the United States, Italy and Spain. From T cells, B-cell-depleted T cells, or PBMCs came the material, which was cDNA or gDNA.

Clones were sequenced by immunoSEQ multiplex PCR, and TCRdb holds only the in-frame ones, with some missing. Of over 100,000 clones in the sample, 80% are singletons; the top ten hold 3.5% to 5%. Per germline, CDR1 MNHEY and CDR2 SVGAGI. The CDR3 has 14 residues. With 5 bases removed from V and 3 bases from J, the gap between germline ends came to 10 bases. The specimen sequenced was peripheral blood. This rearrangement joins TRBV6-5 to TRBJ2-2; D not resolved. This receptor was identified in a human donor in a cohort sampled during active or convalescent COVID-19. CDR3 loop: CASSQRRDTGELFF. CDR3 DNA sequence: TGTGCCAGCAGTCAGCGACGGGACACCGGGGAGCTGTTTTTT.